This TCR beta chain was recovered during a study of shared clonotypes between healthy human individuals. At the level of the study: CD4 naive and CD4 memory each took three plates per donor, while CD8 naive took two and CD8 memory one.

This CDR3 comprises 18 residues. Germline CDR1 is SGHRS and CDR2 is YFSETQ. Losses at the gene ends were 4 bases for V and 0 bases for J; bases not matched to a gene: 5. Profiling relied on immunoSEQ multiplex PCR, and the TCRdb table lists in-frame clones only, not all of them. The sample holds approximately 940,000 clones; over 60% are singletons and the top ten take approximately 1.5%. The gene calls are TRBV5-1 and TRBJ2-2, with TRBD2 identical over 14 bases. The receptor was isolated from a man younger than 30 in good health. Sequenced material: memory CD4+ T cells sorted from blood. Indicated subset: CD45RA-negative fraction. CDR3 in amino acids: CASSAGLAGAANTGELFF. The CDR3 coding sequence is TGCGCCAGCAGCGCGGGACTAGCGGGGGCCGCGAACACCGGGGAGCTGTTTTTT.